The entry that follows covers one T cell receptor beta chain sequence. Its antigen is undetermined. The same CDR3 also results from other DNA sequences found in this sample. The entry originates in a study of cytomegalovirus exposure and HLA in healthy donors. For the study at large: When 350 to 500 donors were genotyped, roughly four fifths of them were found to fall in the Caucasian-associated ancestry cluster. Study results and limitations: A later analysis showed that HLA-associated TCR beta chains had undergone more clonal expansion than equally common others.

The PCR was carried out with 60 Vbeta primers and 13 Jbeta primers. Method: immunoSEQ multiplex PCR; TCRdb's copy keeps in-frame clones and lacks some. The sample records some 150,000 clones, roughly 80% being singletons. Sequencing was done on a sample of PBMCs. The source is a woman under 40 in good health and CMV-seropositive.

In DNA form, the CDR3 reads TGTGCCAGCAGCGTGACAGGGGACGGCACAGATACGCAGTATTTT. Translating it yields CASSVTGDGTDTQYF. The chain has TRBV9 and TRBJ2-3; TRBD1 aligns across 8 bases. This CDR3 comprises 15 residues. Germline V CDR1 and CDR2: SGDLS, YYNGEE. Trimming removed 2 bases from V and 1 base from J; junction bases left unmatched: 3.